The clone carrying this T cell receptor (beta chain) was seen a handful of times. Its antigen is as yet unknown. This specimen comes from a study of T-cell memory formation after mild COVID-19. Study background: There were largely donor-specific TCR clusters.

Points from the study as a whole: Some responding clones appeared in pre-infection memory, suggesting cross-reactive memory joined.

MiXCR was run by TCRdb on the 5' RACE reads, yielding one entry per CDR3 protein. Among about 210,000 distinct CDR3 sequences listed, roughly 30% were seen once. V lost 3 bases and J lost 0; bases outside the gene matches: 3. Germline-derived CDR1 and CDR2 are SGHTA and FQGNSA. The CDR3 loop spans 15 amino acids. What was sequenced was PBMCs or a T cell subset sorted from them (not recorded which). The TCR comes from an adult woman who had mild COVID-19 (a few samples of this study predate the infection). Cell type and time point are not known. The rearrangement joins TRBV7-2 to TRBJ2-3; TRBD1 matches at 7 bases. The CDR3 DNA follows: TGTGCCAGCAGCTTCACAGGGGTTAGCACAGATACGCAGTATTTT. This sequence encodes CASSFTGVSTDTQYF.